A selection of T cell receptor beta chains follows, all from one sample in a study of T cells after somatic rescue of genetic block. Repertoires were generated with immunoSEQ multiplex PCR, while TCRdb's copy carries only in-frame clones and drops some. The sample contains 85,000 to 100,000 clones, about nine tenths of which appear only once. Sequences were obtained from peripheral blood mononuclear cells (PBMCs). The receptors derive from a woman aged 18-35 years. Both conserved end residues are trimmed from each CDR3. Where a row states a size, it is once, few, many or the class of an expanded clone; other rows omit it.

clone size	V gene	J gene	CDR3 protein
-	TRBV10-2	TRBJ2-3	ASSGTSASTDTQY
-	TRBV7-3	TRBJ2-2	ASSLAGFGELF
-	TRBV28	TRBJ1-1	ASSQSTGARTEAF
-	TRBV11-2	TRBJ2-2	ASSRSQGELF
-	TRBV4-2	TRBJ2-1	ASSQTAGRTRGLEQF
few	TRBV9	TRBJ1-2	ASSPRGGNYGYT
-	TRBV2	TRBJ1-2	ASSAGGGYGYT
once	TRBV5-1	TRBJ2-1	ASSFLAAGNEQF
-	TRBV18	TRBJ1-3	ASFPAGLISGNTIY
-	TRBV6-6	TRBJ2-1	ASSYLAGAYNEQF
-	TRBV28	TRBJ2-7	ASSFSLGGDEQY
-	TRBV30	TRBJ2-1	AWSPAGEQF
-	TRBV19	TRBJ1-5	AVGQRNQPQH
-	TRBV27	TRBJ2-1	ASTHRASYNEQF
-	TRBV7-6	TRBJ2-7	ASSLESGRYEQY
-	TRBV28	TRBJ2-5	ASSFGTIGETQY
few	TRBV5-1	TRBJ1-1	ASSVQFPNTEAF
-	TRBV25-1	TRBJ1-6	ASSDLGIGSPLH
-	TRBV2	TRBJ2-1	ASSPEGGNEQF
-	TRBV29-1	TRBJ1-1	SGGDPGGVVSEAF
-	TRBV13	TRBJ1-2	ASSLRQYGYT
-	TRBV11-3	TRBJ2-1	ASSLRAGVFNEQF
-	TRBV9	TRBJ2-4	ASSAGTGVNIQY
once	TRBV28	TRBJ2-3	ASSLSSSGRSDTQY
-	TRBV5-1	TRBJ2-7	ASSFNRGPYEQY
-	TRBV28	TRBJ1-3	ASSFRGAGNTIY
-	TRBV5-5	TRBJ1-4	ASSLNGIPNEKLF
few	TRBV6-4	TRBJ2-1	ASSDSRGGNEQF
-	TRBV5-4	TRBJ2-5	ASREGTGGQETQY
-	TRBV11-2	TRBJ1-1	ASSQPAGAGTEAF
once	TRBV30	TRBJ1-5	AWGSLDRDSNQPQH
-	TRBV30	TRBJ2-7	AWSGDSDEQY
-	TRBV5-6	TRBJ2-7	ASSLQTGGNEQY